Below are 27 T cell receptor beta chains sequenced from a single sample in a study of T cells in Graves' hyperthyroidism and ophthalmopathy. RNA transcripts gave rise to amplified TCR beta CDR3 regions. The primer set for the first-round RT-PCR of the TCR CDR3 was HTBI. TCRdb re-called the multiplex PCR reads with MiXCR, one entry per CDR3 protein. The data hold 130,000 to 150,000 distinct CDR3 sequences, with around 20% observed a single time. Specimen: blood. These receptors all stem from a woman aged 50 to 60 with Graves' hyperthyroidism that later progressed to Graves' ophthalmopathy.

The V gene is TRBV6-1, the J gene TRBJ2-5; D remains unclear. CDR3 length: 13 residues. V lost 8 bases and J 5 bases, leaving 15 bases between the germline ends. Germline-derived CDR1 and CDR2 are MNHNS and SASEGT. CDR3 DNA: TGTGCCAGCCAATACGAAGGAGCGGAGACCCAGTACTTC. Residues: CASQYEGAETQYF.

This clonotype was recorded many times. This chain links TRBV28 with TRBJ2-1; 7 bases are shared with TRBD1. The CDR3 consists of 20 residues. Per germline, CDR1 MDHEN and CDR2 SYDVKM. Trimming cost V 5 bases and J 0 bases; bases outside gene matches: 19. The CDR3 is CASSHRIGPGQQSSYNEQFF. CDR3 sequence (DNA): TGTGCCAGCAGTCACCGTATCGGACCGGGACAGCAAAGCTCCTACAATGAGCAGTTCTTC.

This clonotype has at least ten counts. The CDR3 sequence: CASRIGGTVSYEQYF. In nucleotides, the CDR3 is TGTGCCAGCAGGATTGGGGGGACGGTCTCCTACGAGCAGTACTTC. V usage is TRBV6-1 and J usage is TRBJ2-7; D may be TRBD2 (6 bases). Trimming shortened V by 6 bases and J by 0 bases, and 15 bases separated the two germline ends. The CDR3 covers 15 residues. Germline V lookup: CDR1 MNHNS, CDR2 SASEGT.

This clonotype was seen many times. The chain carries TRBV7-2 and TRBJ1-1; D gene ambiguous. The germline V gene has CDR1 SGHTA and CDR2 FQGNSA. The CDR3 totals 13 residues. The ends were cut back, 5 bases at V and 5 bases at J, with 12 bases in the middle. The chain's CDR3 is CASSLQKRTEAFF. As DNA, the CDR3 is TGTGCCAGCAGCCTACAAAAGAGGACTGAAGCTTTCTTT.

The chain carries TRBV11-2 and TRBJ2-5, with unresolved D. Germline CDR1 SGHAT, CDR2 FQNNGV. Trimming took off 1 base at V and 5 bases at J, with 14 bases between the two ends. The CDR3 is 15 amino acids. CDR3 nucleotides: TGTGCCAGCAGCTTAGTCGGCGGAGCTCCGGAGACCCAGTACTTC. Translated: CASSLVGGAPETQYF.

This clonotype was seen repeatedly, ten times or more. The chain is built from TRBV3-1 and TRBJ1-1, with 9 positions matching TRBD1. Germline CDR1 reads LGHDT; CDR2 reads YNNKEL (reference sequence). The V and J ends lost 3 bases and 8 bases, in that order; junction bases with no gene match: 10. The CDR3 covers 15 residues. In nucleotides, the CDR3 is TGTGCCAGCAGCCAGGCCGGGACAGGGAGGTTCGAAGCTTTCTTT. Protein: CASSQAGTGRFEAFF.

The chain links TRBV14 to TRBJ1-1, with D uncertain. V lost 4 bases and J 4 bases, leaving 7 bases between the germline ends. This CDR3 is built from 12 residues. CDR1 and CDR2 from the germline V gene are SGHDN and FVKESK. The DNA for the CDR3 is TGTGCCAGCAGCCGGGAGGGCACTGAAGCTTTCTTT. Its protein is CASSREGTEAFF.

The chain joins TRBV19 to TRBJ1-5, with D possibly TRBD1 on 5 matching bases. Trimming pared 9 bases from V and 1 base from J, leaving 16 bases between. This CDR3 region has 15 residues. The germline gives CDR1 LNHDA, CDR2 SQIVND (reference sequence). CDR3 in DNA: TGTGCCAGCCTTACAGGAGCATACAGCAATCAGCCCCAGCATTTT. Protein product: CASLTGAYSNQPQHF.

This clonotype showed up just a few times. One junction end does not reproduce the germline sequence, and a read error may be involved. J is TRBJ2-1 and V is TRBV7-9; weak D call: TRBD2 (6 bases). The CDR3 is made up of 12 amino acids. The germline V gene encodes CDR1 SEHNR and CDR2 FQNEAQ (reference sequence). CDR3 DNA sequence: TGTGCCAGCAGCTCAGAACTAGGGGACTCAGTCTTC. Encoded protein: CASSSELGDSVF.

The chain joins TRBV7-8 to TRBJ1-3; TRBD1 is a possible D gene (6 bases). The CDR3 spans 15 residues. V lost 1 base to trimming and J lost 5 bases, with 12 bases between them. CDR1 and CDR2 from the germline V gene are SGHVS and FQNEAQ. CDR3 amino acids: CASSLGGQTRNTIYF. For the CDR3, the DNA is TGTGCCAGCAGCTTAGGGGGACAAACCCGAAACACCATATATTTT.

This clonotype was observed a handful of times. This chain links TRBV25-1 with TRBJ2-1, with 7 bases identical to TRBD2. Looked up from germline, CDR1 is MGHDK and CDR2 is SYGVNS. Trimming removed 2 bases from V and 3 bases from J; junction bases left unmatched: 7. The CDR3 runs to 16 residues. CDR3 sequence (DNA): TGTGCCAGCAGTGAAGGCCGAGGGAGGGACTACAATGAGCAGTTCTTC. Protein sequence: CASSEGRGRDYNEQFF. Full variable domain (missing parts from reference TRBV25-1 and TRBJ2-1): EADIYQTPRYLVIGTGKKITLECSQTMGHDKMYWYQQDPGMELHLIHYSYGVNSTEKGDLSSESTVSRIRTEHFPLTLESARPSHTSQYLCASSEGRGRDYNEQFFGPGTRLTVL.

The chain couples TRBV7-2 to TRBJ2-7, with 7 nucleotides matching TRBD2. Germline V gene data show CDR1 as SGHTA and CDR2 as FQGNSA. This CDR3 contains 15 residues. The trim removed 5 bases at V and 0 bases at J, leaving 7 bases unmatched. CDR3 nucleotide sequence: TGTGCCAGCAGCATTGGAGCGGGGAGCTCCTACGAGCAGTACTTC. It specifies CASSIGAGSSYEQYF.

The V gene is TRBV7-3, the J gene TRBJ2-2; 7 bases line up with TRBD2. From germline, CDR1 is SGHTA and CDR2 FQGTGA. This CDR3 has 15 amino acids. The ends lost 2 bases at V and 7 bases at J; junction bases unmatched: 7. CDR3 in amino acids: CASSLQSGTGGELFF. CDR3 in DNA: TGTGCCAGCAGCTTACAAAGCGGGACCGGCGGGGAGCTGTTTTTT.

This clonotype occurred many times. This chain connects TRBV2 to TRBJ2-3, with D tentatively TRBD2 (6 bases). Germline V gene data show CDR1 as SNHLY and CDR2 as FYNNEI. V lost 3 bases and J 4 bases, leaving 11 bases between the germline ends. The CDR3 has 14 residues. CDR3 in amino acids: CASSETGVSDTQYF. DNA for the CDR3: TGTGCCAGCAGTGAGACGGGAGTTTCAGATACGCAGTATTTT.

This clonotype was counted many times. The chain has TRBV27 and TRBJ2-1; TRBD2 aligns across 8 bases. There are 13 residues in the CDR3. Unmatched junction bases numbered 6, after V lost 6 bases and J lost 8 bases. Looked up from germline, CDR1 is MNHEY and CDR2 is SMNVEV (reference sequence). The chain's CDR3 is CASSPRTSHEQFF. The DNA of the CDR3 is TGTGCCAGCAGCCCCCGGACTAGCCATGAGCAGTTCTTC.

This clonotype occurred a few times. This rearrangement joins TRBV27 to TRBJ1-2; 9 positions agree with TRBD1. V was pared by 5 bases and J by 7 bases, with 8 bases of the junction left unmatched. The CDR3 length is 14 residues. Germline values: CDR1 MNHEY, CDR2 SMNVEV (reference sequence). The chain's CDR3 is CASSAWDRDSGYTF. For the CDR3, the DNA is TGTGCCAGCAGTGCCTGGGACAGGGACAGTGGCTACACCTTC.

The chain carries TRBV28 and TRBJ2-1; D remains ambiguous. CDR1 is MDHEN and CDR2 is SYDVKM in the germline V gene. V lost 6 bases to trimming and J lost 2 bases, with 14 bases between them. The CDR3 contains 15 residues. CDR3 sequence reads: CASSLDRTPYNEQFF. In DNA, the CDR3 is TGTGCCAGCAGCTTAGATCGGACCCCCTACAATGAGCAGTTCTTC.

The sample holds a few counts of this clonotype. The chain is built from TRBV13 and TRBJ2-7; TRBD2 might be the D (5 bases). The ends were cut back, 5 bases at V and 3 bases at J, with 8 bases in the middle. The CDR3 contains 12 residues. Per the germline V gene, CDR1 is PRHDT and CDR2 is FYEKMQ (reference sequence). The CDR3 coding sequence is TGTGCCAGCAGCCCAGGAGGCTACGAGCAGTACTTC. It translates to CASSPGGYEQYF.

The chain uses TRBV9 and TRBJ2-2; 7 positions agree with TRBD1. Looked up from germline, CDR1 is SGDLS and CDR2 is YYNGEE. The J segment lost 7 bases and the V segment lost 0 bases, leaving 3 bases of the junction unmatched. This CDR3 is built from 14 residues. DNA of the CDR3: TGTGCCAGCAGCGTAGGGACAGGTATCGGGGAGCTGTTTTTT. This gives the protein CASSVGTGIGELFF.

The CDR3 DNA reads TGCAGTGCAACCGGACTAGCGGGAGGGAGGACAGATACGCAGTATTTT. Amino acids: CSATGLAGGRTDTQYF. The chain is built from TRBV20-1 and TRBJ2-3; TRBD2 aligns across 15 bases. CDR3 length: 16 residues. Germline V lookup: CDR1 DFQATT, CDR2 SNEGSKA (reference sequence). V shed 6 bases, J shed 3 bases, and the junction held 7 bases outside the gene matches.

The chain links TRBV20-1 to TRBJ2-4, with 7 bases that match TRBD2. This CDR3 is 14 amino acids long. The germline V gene encodes CDR1 DFQATT and CDR2 SNEGSKA (reference sequence). V lost 6 bases, J lost 7 bases, and 12 bases stayed unmatched. For the CDR3, the DNA is TGCAGTGCGCTAGAGCTCCAGCGGGGTAACATTCAGTACTTC. Translation: CSALELQRGNIQYF.

This clonotype showed up many times. The rearrangement joins TRBV2 to TRBJ2-4; the D gene is possibly TRBD1 (5 bases). V gave up 3 bases and J gave up 7 bases, with 13 bases separating them. The CDR3 runs to 14 residues. Germline assignment: CDR1 SNHLY and CDR2 FYNNEI. The CDR3 loop is CASSDGAPPNIQYF. DNA for the CDR3: TGTGCCAGCAGTGATGGGGCACCCCCCAACATTCAGTACTTC. The complete variable domain, with remaining parts taken from reference TRBV2 and TRBJ2-4, reads EPEVTQTPSHQVTQMGQEVILRCVPISNHLYFYWYRQILGQKVEFLVSFYNNEISEKSEIFDDQFSVERPDGSNFTLKIRSTKLEDSAMYFCASSDGAPPNIQYFGAGTRLSVL.

V and J are TRBV27 and TRBJ2-3; D is ambiguous. The CDR3 has 13 residues. Germline-derived CDR1 and CDR2 are MNHEY and SMNVEV (reference sequence). The V gene lost 8 bases and the J gene lost 1 base, with 10 bases spanning the gap. The CDR3 nucleotides are TGTGCCAGCCTACACCGGGGCACAGATACGCAGTATTTT. Translated: CASLHRGTDTQYF.

This clonotype was found a few times. At one boundary the junction diverges from the germline segment, which might be a read error. As DNA, the CDR3 is TGTGCCAGCAGCCCTCGGGGGAGCTCCCACGAGCAGTACTTC. This codes for CASSPRGSSHEQYF. The rearrangement uses TRBV9 and TRBJ2-7, with D tentatively TRBD2 (6 bases). This CDR3 region has 14 residues. Germline CDR1 SGDLS, CDR2 YYNGEE.

Many counts were recorded for this clonotype. The chain couples TRBV20-1 to TRBJ2-7; D might be TRBD1 or TRBD2, each matching 5 bases. V shed 6 bases and J shed 1 base, with 13 bases lying between them. The CDR3 has 13 amino acids. Germline V gene sequence: CDR1 DFQATT, CDR2 SNEGSKA (reference sequence). The CDR3, as DNA: TGCAGTGCCCCGGGACGCCAATCCTACGAGCAGTACTTC. As protein: CSAPGRQSYEQYF.

This clonotype was counted once. The V call is TRBV7-2, the J call TRBJ2-5; a possible D gene is TRBD2 (6 bases). Germline V gene lookup returns CDR1 SGHTA and CDR2 FQGNSA. Trimming cost V 5 bases and J 4 bases, with 20 bases left between them. The length of the CDR3 is 16 residues. The CDR3 region is CASSRLGAGILETQYF. CDR3 DNA sequence: TGTGCCAGCAGCCGGCTAGGGGCGGGAATCCTAGAGACCCAGTACTTC.

This chain joins TRBV6-2 or TRBV6-3 and TRBJ2-3, with D perhaps matching TRBD1 (6 bases). The CDR3 runs to 12 residues. V lost 8 bases and J lost 5, with 11 bases in between. CDR1 is MNHEY and CDR2 is SVGEGT in the germline V gene. The CDR3 protein is CASGRGIDTQYF. In DNA form, the CDR3 reads TGTGCCAGCGGTAGGGGGATAGATACGCAGTATTTT.